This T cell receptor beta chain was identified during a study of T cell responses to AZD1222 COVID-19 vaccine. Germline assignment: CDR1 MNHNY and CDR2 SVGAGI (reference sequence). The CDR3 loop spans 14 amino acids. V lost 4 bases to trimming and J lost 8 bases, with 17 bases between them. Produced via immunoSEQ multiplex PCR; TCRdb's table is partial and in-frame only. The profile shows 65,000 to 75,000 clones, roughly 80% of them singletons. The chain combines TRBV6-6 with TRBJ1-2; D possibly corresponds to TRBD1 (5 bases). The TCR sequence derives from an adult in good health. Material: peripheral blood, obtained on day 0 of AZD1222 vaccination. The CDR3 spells CASSFQGDGWGYTF. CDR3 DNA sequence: TGTGCCAGCAGTTTCCAGGGTGACGGGTGGGGCTACACCTTC.